This TCR beta chain emerged from a study of blood T cell repertoires in COVID-19. In the study overall: Researchers got acute and convalescent COVID-19 samples from the United States, Italy and Spain. The cDNA or gDNA used as material had been derived from T cells, B-cell-depleted T cells, or PBMCs.

Original methodology: Reference gene primer amplification gave nucleated cell count estimates. Sequenced by immunoSEQ multiplex PCR; TCRdb stores in-frame clones only, minus some. V, J and clone size derive from that table, while D and trimming were established from the DNA sequence. The sample shows around 150,000 clones, about 86% of them seen only once. CDR3 length: 16 residues. Germline loops: CDR1 SGHTA, CDR2 FQGNSA. Trimming at V came to 5 bases and at J to 5 bases, leaving 12 bases not matched to a gene. Material for sequencing was peripheral blood. This receptor was identified in a man between 65 and 80 years old with acute or convalescent COVID-19. The chain couples TRBV7-2 to TRBJ2-1; 7 bases map to TRBD2. CDR3 loop: CASSQRRLARDNEQFF. The CDR3 DNA sequence: TGTGCCAGCAGCCAAAGGCGACTAGCTAGGGACAATGAGCAGTTCTTC.